This TCR beta chain was documented in a study of T cell responses to AZD1222 COVID-19 vaccine. About the study: Second doses at about 4 or about 12 weeks were pooled. Points from the study as a whole: Baseline seropositivity occurred in only 5 to 7 AZD1222 recipients. Clonal diversity may have been underestimated, and the donors were mostly white British, with more females than males. Repertoire sampling occurred only after the peak T cell response.

Sequencing used immunoSEQ multiplex PCR; TCRdb keeps in-frame clones, though not all of them. The sample includes about 110,000 clones, roughly nine tenths of them seen just once. About this clone itself: What it binds is not known.

CDR3 length: 12 residues. Trimming took off 4 bases at V and 1 base at J, with 7 bases between the two ends. Germline loops: CDR1 SQVTM, CDR2 ANQGSEA. The rearrangement joins TRBV29-1 to TRBJ1-1; unclear D gene. The receptor comes from an adult in good health. The sample was peripheral blood, taken on day 0 of AZD1222 vaccination. CDR3 DNA sequence: TGCAGCGTTGTTGAGGGGAACACTGAAGCTTTCTTT. Protein: CSVVEGNTEAFF.